This T cell receptor (beta chain) was sequenced in a study of cytomegalovirus exposure and HLA in healthy donors. Notes on the study in general: Overall, around 150 TCR beta chains were annotated as cytomegalovirus-associated. A few CMV-associated chains were confirmed in vitro to be specific for CMV antigens.

V was trimmed by 7 bases and J by 6 bases, leaving 9 bases between them. The CDR3 is made up of 10 amino acids. CDR1 and CDR2 from the germline V gene are DFQATT and SNEGSKA (reference sequence). The data were produced by immunoSEQ multiplex PCR, yet TCRdb's version contains in-frame clones alone and is incomplete. Among almost 200,000 clones listed, around 80% were seen once. Comment on this clone: What it binds is unknown.

This TCR was sampled from a woman in her twenties or thirties in good health and CMV-seronegative. The rearrangement links TRBV20-1 to TRBJ1-1, with D possibly matching TRBD1 (5 bases). The specimen sequenced was PBMCs. CDR3 nucleotide sequence: TGCAGTGTCGCGGGGGCTGAAGCTTTCTTT. The encoded protein is CSVAGAEAFF.